Listed here is a single T cell receptor beta chain. The antigen remains undetermined. A 5'RACE template-switching step, the method used to make TCR cDNA, added a universal primer site and UMIs. MiXCR, run by TCRdb on the 5' RACE reads, gives a single entry per CDR3 protein. The sample contains 130,000 or so distinct CDR3 sequences, around 15% of which appear only once. This sample stems from a study of T cells after yellow fever vaccination. Findings and limits, study-wide: A secondary response was less intense yet reached its peak sooner, at day 5 versus 15. Contaminants from the bulk population, in the form of abundant clonotypes, could be found in FACS-sorted repertoires. A small share of clonotypes appeared in both CD4 and CD8 compartments.

The CDR3 runs to 16 residues. V was pared by 3 bases and J by 5 bases, with 19 bases between. Germline assignment: CDR1 SGHVS and CDR2 FNYEAQ. V is TRBV7-6 and J is TRBJ2-5; TRBD2 might be the D (7 bases). This TCR derives from a man aged 18-30 years who received the YFV17D yellow fever vaccine. The material sequenced was CD8+ T cells sorted from PBMCs, taken 5 days after the yellow fever booster vaccination. CDR3 in DNA: TGTGCCAGCAGCTTTCTCGTGGGCGGGGGCCGGGAGACCCAGTACTTC. It is translated as CASSFLVGGGRETQYF.